The 32 T cell receptor beta chains reported below all come from one sample, sequenced in a study of blood T cell repertoires in COVID-19. Generated by immunoSEQ multiplex PCR, the TCRdb table keeps only in-frame clones and is missing some. Among a few hundred thousand clones listed, around 90% were seen once. Sequencing was carried out using peripheral blood. Receptors were obtained from a woman in her 40s who had recovered from COVID-19.

The chain has TRBV11-2 and TRBJ1-6, with 9 bases aligning to TRBD1. The germline V gene has CDR1 SGHAT and CDR2 FQNNGV. V was pared by 8 bases and J by 4 bases, with 3 bases of the junction left unmatched. This CDR3 spans 14 amino acids. For the CDR3, the DNA is TGTGCCAGCGGCGGGACAGGGTATAATTCACCCCTCCACTTT. Protein product: CASGGTGYNSPLHF.

The chain recombines TRBV30 with TRBJ2-2, with 8 bases that match TRBD1. Unmatched junction bases numbered 3, after V lost 5 bases and J lost 7 bases. This CDR3 contains 12 residues. The germline V gene has CDR1 GTSNPN and CDR2 SVGIG (reference sequence). CDR3 amino acids: CAWQGANGELFF. CDR3 DNA: TGTGCCTGGCAGGGGGCTAACGGGGAGCTGTTTTTT.

The CDR3 region is CASSQDRIPSNQPQHF. The CDR3 coding sequence is TGCGCCAGCAGCCAAGACAGAATTCCCAGCAATCAGCCCCAGCATTTT. The chain uses TRBV4-1 and TRBJ1-5; D unclear. V lost 0 bases and J 1 base, leaving 10 bases between the germline ends. This CDR3 is 16 amino acids long. Germline V lookup: CDR1 MGHRA, CDR2 YSYEKL.

This clone has only a few counts. V and J are TRBV30 and TRBJ2-1, with D unresolved. The CDR3 contains 12 residues. Trimming took off 5 bases at V and 6 bases at J, with 11 bases between the two ends. Germline values: CDR1 GTSNPN, CDR2 SVGIG (reference sequence). CDR3 nucleotide sequence: TGTGCCTGGGGCCTAGGTGGCAATGAGCAGTTCTTC. Encoded protein: CAWGLGGNEQFF.

This clone was recorded once. The V gene is TRBV2, the J gene TRBJ2-1; TRBD1 aligns across 9 bases. This CDR3 is built from 17 residues. CDR1 SNHLY and CDR2 FYNNEI come from the germline V gene. After removal of 2 bases from V and 5 bases from J, the junction contained 10 bases not matched to a gene. The CDR3 region has the DNA TGTGCCAGCAGTGAAATGGTACAGGGGGCGTTCGACAATGAGCAGTTCTTC. Translated, it gives CASSEMVQGAFDNEQFF.

The genes are TRBV12-3 or TRBV12-4 and TRBJ2-1, with a tentative D call TRBD2 (5 bases). This CDR3 spans 13 amino acids. V was pared by 6 bases and J by 10 bases, with 16 bases between. The CDR3 sequence: CASSITSSHEQFF. The DNA of the CDR3 is TGTGCCAGCAGCATAACTAGTTCTCACGAGCAGTTCTTC.

The chain couples TRBV11-2 to TRBJ2-5, with D perhaps matching TRBD2 (6 bases). The CDR3 sequence is 14 residues long. V was trimmed by 3 bases and J by 2 bases, leaving 10 bases between them. Germline loops: CDR1 SGHAT, CDR2 FQNNGV. CDR3 sequence: CASSFTAGQETQYF. The CDR3 nucleotides read TGTGCCAGCAGCTTCACGGCGGGACAAGAGACCCAGTACTTC.

The V gene is TRBV4-1, the J gene TRBJ1-6, with TRBD1 as a possible D gene (5 bases). Trimming pared 0 bases from V and 10 bases from J, leaving 16 bases between. CDR1 and CDR2 from the germline V gene are MGHRA and YSYEKL. The CDR3 extends over 16 amino acids. The CDR3 coding sequence is TGCGCCAGCAGCCAAGAGCCAGGGAACGTCGCGTCACCCCTCCACTTT. Protein product: CASSQEPGNVASPLHF.

V gene TRBV15 combines with J gene TRBJ2-3; weak D call: TRBD2 (6 bases). Trimming cost V 6 bases and J 3 bases, with 13 bases left between them. CDR3 length equals 14 residues. The germline V gene has CDR1 LNHNV and CDR2 YYDKDF (reference sequence). CDR3 protein: CATRAELATDTQYF. The CDR3 bases are TGTGCCACCAGGGCGGAACTAGCTACAGATACGCAGTATTTT.

This chain joins TRBV19 and TRBJ2-2; no reliable D call. This CDR3 has 14 amino acids. CDR1 is LNHDA, CDR2 SQIVND, per germline (reference sequence). The V gene lost 3 bases and the J gene lost 3 bases, with 8 bases spanning the gap. CDR3 nucleotides: TGTGCCAGTAGTATCGAACGGGACACCGGGGAGCTGTTTTTT. Its translation is CASSIERDTGELFF. The variable domain in full, with the rest retrieved from reference TRBV19 and TRBJ2-2, is DGGITQSPKYLFRKEGQNVTLSCEQNLNHDAMYWYRQDPGQGLRLIYYSQIVNDFQKGDIAEGYSVSREKKESFPLTVTSAQKNPTAFYLCASSIERDTGELFFGEGSRLTVL.

The V call is TRBV7-9, the J call TRBJ2-2; TRBD2 might be the D (6 bases). CDR1 and CDR2 (germline): SEHNR, FQNEAQ (reference sequence). V lost 7 bases, J lost 6 bases, and 12 bases lay in between. There are 13 residues in the CDR3. Here the CDR3 DNA reads TGTGCCAGCACCCTCTGGGGGGCCGGGGAGCTGTTTTTT. This translates into CASTLWGAGELFF.

V and J are TRBV5-4 and TRBJ2-5, with 14 bases that match TRBD2. From germline, CDR1 is SGHNT and CDR2 YYREEE (reference sequence). CDR3 length: 16 residues. The ends lost 4 bases at V and 5 bases at J; junction bases unmatched: 7. In DNA form, the CDR3 reads TGTGCCAGCAGCCAGGGGACTAGCGGGAGCCTCGAGACCCAGTACTTC. Translating it yields CASSQGTSGSLETQYF.

The rearrangement links TRBV4-1 to TRBJ2-5; 12 bases line up with TRBD2. The J segment lost 4 bases and the V segment lost 2 bases, leaving 14 bases of the junction unmatched. Per the germline V gene, CDR1 is MGHRA and CDR2 is YSYEKL. The CDR3 extends over 19 amino acids. CDR3 in amino acids: CASSQTGPASGRARETQYF. The CDR3 DNA reads TGCGCCAGCAGCCAAACCGGGCCCGCTAGCGGGAGGGCCCGAGAGACCCAGTACTTC.

Concerning this clone: The same CDR3 also results from other DNA sequences found in this sample. The chain joins TRBV3-1 (or the pseudogene TRBV3-2) to TRBJ1-5; TRBD1 is a possible D gene (5 bases). The V and J ends lost 0 bases and 5 bases respectively, with 11 bases between them. Per the germline V gene, CDR1 is LGHDT and CDR2 is YNNKEL (reference sequence). The CDR3 covers 15 residues. Here the CDR3 reads CASSQDSAGDQPQHF. In DNA form, the CDR3 reads TGTGCCAGCAGCCAAGACTCCGCGGGGGATCAGCCCCAGCATTTT.

The chain combines TRBV27 with TRBJ1-2, with a tentative D call TRBD1 (6 bases). The CDR3 has 14 residues. CDR1 and CDR2 (germline): MNHEY, SMNVEV (reference sequence). V gave up 2 bases and J gave up 5 bases, with 12 bases separating them. Here the CDR3 reads CASSLAGVDYGYTF. The CDR3 DNA is TGTGCCAGCAGTTTAGCAGGGGTAGATTATGGCTACACCTTC.

This clone has just a few counts. V and J are TRBV7-2 and TRBJ2-7; 7 nucleotides align to TRBD1. With 1 base clipped from V and 4 bases from J, the junction kept 7 bases outside the gene matches. The CDR3 has 15 amino acids. Germline CDR1 is SGHTA and CDR2 is FQGNSA. CDR3 bases: TGTGCCAGCAGCTTAGATCCACAGGGGTATTACGAGCAGTACTTC. As protein: CASSLDPQGYYEQYF.

CDR3 region: CASSPSVGLQETQYF. As DNA, the CDR3 is TGTGCCAGCAGCCCCTCCGTGGGGCTCCAAGAGACCCAGTACTTC. The chain combines TRBV7-9 with TRBJ2-5; D is possibly TRBD1 (5 bases). This CDR3 spans 15 amino acids. V dropped 5 bases and J dropped 1 base, with 14 bases sitting between them. Germline assignment: CDR1 SEHNR and CDR2 FQNEAQ (reference sequence).

This clone was seen more than once but under ten times. This chain links TRBV28 with TRBJ2-5, with D unclear. With 5 bases removed from V and 2 bases from J, the gap between germline ends came to 9 bases. The CDR3 is 13 residues long. The germline V gene encodes CDR1 MDHEN and CDR2 SYDVKM. Written as DNA, the CDR3 is TGTGCCAGCAGTCGTGTCACTCAAGAGACCCAGTACTTC. Translation: CASSRVTQETQYF.

The V and J genes are TRBV29-1 and TRBJ1-2; TRBD1 matches at 8 bases. The germline V gene has CDR1 SQVTM and CDR2 ANQGSEA. The CDR3 loop spans 12 amino acids. J gave up 3 bases and V 7 bases, and 4 bases lay outside the gene matches. This CDR3 is CSATTGDYGYTF. CDR3 coding DNA: TGCAGCGCAACGACAGGGGACTATGGCTACACCTTC.

The V and J genes are TRBV18 and TRBJ2-7, with D possibly matching TRBD2 (5 bases). Germline V lookup: CDR1 KGHSH, CDR2 LQKENI. V gave up 3 bases and J gave up 6 bases, with 18 bases separating them. The CDR3 has 15 residues. The CDR3 protein is CASSPAGSTVREQYF. The CDR3 bases are TGTGCCAGCTCACCGGCGGGTTCGACTGTTCGCGAGCAGTACTTC.

This sequence joins TRBV29-1 and TRBJ1-1; TRBD1 matches at 7 bases. The CDR3 is 13 amino acids. The trim removed 4 bases at V and 7 bases at J, leaving 9 bases unmatched. CDR1 SQVTM and CDR2 ANQGSEA come from the germline V gene. The CDR3 DNA reads TGCAGCGTTGCCTGGGAAAGGGACAGTGAAGCTTTCTTT. This gives the protein CSVAWERDSEAFF.

The rearrangement uses TRBV5-1 and TRBJ2-7, with TRBD1 identical over 11 bases. After removal of 3 bases from V and 3 bases from J, the junction contained 2 bases not matched to a gene. Germline CDR1 is SGHRS and CDR2 is YFSETQ. The CDR3 extends over 14 amino acids. This chain's CDR3 is CASSSGTGGYEQYF. CDR3 nucleotide sequence: TGCGCCAGCAGCTCAGGGACAGGGGGCTACGAGCAGTACTTC.

V is TRBV24-1 and J is TRBJ2-7, with TRBD1 identical over 9 bases. V shed 4 bases, J shed 3 bases, and the junction held 6 bases outside the gene matches. CDR1 and CDR2 from the germline V gene are KGHDR and SFDVKD. CDR3 length: 15 amino acids. CDR3 amino acids: CATSDGQGTNYEQYF. In DNA, the CDR3 is TGTGCCACCAGTGACGGACAGGGGACCAACTACGAGCAGTACTTC.

The gene calls are TRBV6-5 and TRBJ1-1, with TRBD1 matching 10 bases. Germline CDR1 and CDR2: MNHEY and SVGAGI. Trimming at V came to 6 bases and at J to 7 bases, leaving 11 bases not matched to a gene. The CDR3 has 15 residues. For the CDR3, the DNA is TGTGCCAGCAGGCTGGGGGGACAGGGGACGGGTGAAGCTTTCTTT. Its protein is CASRLGGQGTGEAFF.

CDR3 protein: CARSAEAFF. DNA for the CDR3: TGTGCCAGGAGCGCTGAAGCTTTCTTT. The chain recombines TRBV19 with TRBJ1-1; D is unresolved. The germline CDR1 and CDR2 sequences are LNHDA and SQIVND (reference sequence). This CDR3 is 9 amino acids long. The V end was cut by 9 bases, the J end by 6 bases, with 5 bases between.

The chain combines TRBV27 with TRBJ2-7, with 11 bases aligning to TRBD2. Germline V gene data show CDR1 as MNHEY and CDR2 as SMNVEV (reference sequence). CDR3 length: 17 residues. V lost 5 bases and J lost 4; bases outside the gene matches: 13. The CDR3 DNA sequence: TGTGCCAGCAGTCCCCGGCTAGCGGGAGGTCACACTTACGAGCAGTACTTC. It yields the protein CASSPRLAGGHTYEQYF.

The gene calls are TRBV11-3 and TRBJ2-1, with 8 positions matching TRBD2. Unmatched junction bases numbered 12, after V lost 2 bases and J lost 9 bases. Looked up from germline, CDR1 is SGHNT and CDR2 is YENEEA. This CDR3 region has 16 residues. The CDR3 DNA follows: TGTGCCAGCAGCTTATCCTCCCCCGGGAGGGCCAGTGAGCAGTTCTTC. This sequence encodes CASSLSSPGRASEQFF.

V gene TRBV6-4 combines with J gene TRBJ2-1, with a weak D call TRBD1 (5 bases). From germline, CDR1 is MRHNA and CDR2 SNTAGT. This CDR3 contains 16 residues. V was trimmed by 6 bases and J by 7 bases, leaving 22 bases between them. The CDR3 spells CASSGHTRHSYNEQFF. The CDR3 DNA follows: TGTGCCAGCAGCGGACACACAAGACATAGTTATAATGAGCAGTTCTTC.

The chain carries TRBV18 and TRBJ2-5; a weak D match, TRBD1 (6 bases). From germline, CDR1 is KGHSH and CDR2 LQKENI. CDR3 size: 15 residues. The V gene lost 2 bases and the J gene lost 3 bases, with 13 bases spanning the gap. Written as DNA, the CDR3 is TGTGCCAGCTCACCAAACAGGGCAACAAAAGAGACCCAGTACTTC. This gives the protein CASSPNRATKETQYF. Complete variable domain (other parts from reference TRBV18 and TRBJ2-5): NAGVMQNPRHLVRRRGQEARLRCSPMKGHSHVYWYRQLPEEGLKFMVYLQKENIIDESGMPKERFSAEFPKEGPSILRIQQVVRGDSAAYFCASSPNRATKETQYFGPGTRLLVL.

The gene calls are TRBV5-4 and TRBJ2-4, with 8 nucleotides matching TRBD2. With V trimmed by 5 bases and J by 9 bases, 7 bases remained unmatched. CDR3 length equals 13 residues. Per germline, CDR1 SGHNT and CDR2 YYREEE (reference sequence). The CDR3 nucleotides are TGTGCCAGCAGGGACAGCAGCGGGGGCATTCAGTACTTC. Its protein is CASRDSSGGIQYF.

This clone was found once. J is TRBJ2-7 and V is TRBV24-1, with D hard to call. Deletions cut 4 bases from V and 3 bases from J, with 3 bases between. Germline CDR1 reads KGHDR; CDR2 reads SFDVKD. This CDR3 contains 11 residues. The CDR3 sequence: CATSDYYEQYF. The CDR3 DNA is TGTGCCACCAGTGACTACTACGAGCAGTACTTC.

This clone was found a few times. This sequence joins TRBV7-6 and TRBJ2-5; tentatively, D is TRBD2 (6 bases). Per germline, CDR1 SGHVS and CDR2 FNYEAQ. There are 14 residues in the CDR3. Trimming shortened V by 5 bases and J by 1 base, and 11 bases separated the two germline ends. Here the CDR3 DNA reads TGTGCCAGCAGCCCATGGGGAGGCCAAGAGACCCAGTACTTC. Encoded protein: CASSPWGGQETQYF.